This entry features one T cell receptor beta chain sequence. The CDR3 spans 15 residues. With 1 base removed from V and 0 bases from J, the gap between germline ends came to 9 bases. The V gene's germline CDR1 is SEHNR and CDR2 FQNEAQ (reference sequence). Using immunoSEQ multiplex PCR, the repertoire was profiled, and TCRdb retains in-frame clones only, with some absent. The sample gives 85,000 or so clones, 90% to 95% of which show up once; over 0.25% is in the top ten. This sample was included in a study of technical replicates of blood from a few donors. V usage is TRBV7-9 and J usage is TRBJ1-1, with D possibly being TRBD1 (5 bases). Sequencing was done on a sample of T cells isolated from PBMCs. The TCR sequence derives from a human donor in good health. The CDR3 DNA follows: TGTGCCAGCAGCTTAGGGGGCGAATTGAACACTGAAGCTTTCTTT. It codes for CASSLGGELNTEAFF.